One sample yielded the 22 T cell receptor beta chains listed below, sequenced in a study of PD-1 blockade in classical Hodgkin lymphoma. Data came from immunoSEQ multiplex PCR; TCRdb stores just in-frame clones and leaves some out. The table records fewer than 65,000 clones, 80% to 90% of them present only once. Each and every patient relapsed after autologous stem cell transplantation, and patients got differing brentuximab vedotin exposure. Sequences were derived from peripheral blood mononuclear cells (PBMCs), sampled at baseline. The receptors were sampled from a human donor with classical Hodgkin lymphoma.

This clone was observed a single time. V gene TRBV6-6 combines with J gene TRBJ1-2; D not certain. The germline V gene has CDR1 MNHNY and CDR2 SVGAGI (reference sequence). The CDR3 has 14 amino acids. The ends were cut back, 7 bases at V and 3 bases at J, with 15 bases in the middle. CDR3 protein: CASMVPLQYYGYTF. In DNA, the CDR3 is TGTGCCAGCATGGTTCCCCTTCAGTACTATGGCTACACCTTC.

This rearrangement joins TRBV5-8 to TRBJ1-3; no clear D. V lost 0 bases and J lost 4, with 5 bases in between. CDR1 is SGHTS and CDR2 is YDEGEE in the germline V gene. The CDR3 length is 13 residues. CDR3 bases: TGTGCCAGCAGCTTGGCGTCGGGAAACACCATATATTTT. Encoded protein: CASSLASGNTIYF.

This chain links TRBV6-4 with TRBJ2-3; 9 nucleotides match TRBD1. Per the germline V gene, CDR1 is MRHNA and CDR2 is SNTAGT. The CDR3 extends over 16 amino acids. Trimming at V came to 0 bases and at J to 4 bases, leaving 5 bases not matched to a gene. The CDR3 region is CASSDSTGQGPDTQYF. CDR3 in DNA: TGTGCCAGCAGTGACTCGACGGGACAGGGCCCAGATACGCAGTATTTT.

This chain connects TRBV7-9 to TRBJ2-2; D is unclear. This CDR3 has 12 residues. V shed 5 bases and J shed 6 bases, with 7 bases lying between them. Germline assignment: CDR1 SEHNR and CDR2 FQNEAQ (reference sequence). The CDR3 nucleotides are TGTGCCAGCAGCCCGGGCTCCGGGGAGCTGTTTTTT. It codes for CASSPGSGELFF.

The genes are TRBV7-2 and TRBJ2-5; TRBD2 agrees at 9 bases. Germline V lookup: CDR1 SGHTA, CDR2 FQGNSA. This CDR3 region has 15 residues. The V segment lost 5 bases and the J segment 4 bases; nucleotides outside the gene matches: 8. The CDR3 nucleotides are TGTGCCAGCAGCCTTCTAGCGGGGACTTCAGAGACCCAGTACTTC. Protein product: CASSLLAGTSETQYF.

CDR3 coding DNA: TGTGCCAGCAGTTACGGCGTCCCACTAGCTTACGAGCAGTACTTC. It encodes CASSYGVPLAYEQYF. J is TRBJ2-7 and V is TRBV6-5; TRBD2 might be the D (6 bases). The CDR3 totals 15 residues. V was shortened by 2 bases and J by 4 bases, with 15 bases between the two germline ends. Germline V gene data show CDR1 as MNHEY and CDR2 as SVGAGI.

The chain couples TRBV28 to TRBJ2-5; D possibly corresponds to TRBD1 (6 bases). V shed 3 bases and J shed 4 bases, with 15 bases lying between them. The germline V gene encodes CDR1 MDHEN and CDR2 SYDVKM. The CDR3 runs to 15 residues. The CDR3 nucleotides are TGTGCCAGCAGTTTGGGGGTCAGGGGAATAGAGACCCAGTACTTC. This codes for CASSLGVRGIETQYF.

V and J are TRBV9 and TRBJ2-3; D may be TRBD1 or TRBD2 (5 bases each). Trimming took 5 bases from V and 3 from J, leaving 16 bases between them. Germline CDR1 reads SGDLS; CDR2 reads YYNGEE. The CDR3 extends over 15 amino acids. CDR3 DNA sequence: TGTGCCAGCAGTAGAAGGGGAGTCCGAACAGATACGCAGTATTTT. The encoded protein is CASSRRGVRTDTQYF.

This chain joins TRBV2 and TRBJ2-7, with TRBD2 as a possible D gene (5 bases). CDR1 and CDR2 (germline): SNHLY, FYNNEI. The V and J ends lost 10 bases and 0 bases respectively, with 13 bases between them. This CDR3 comprises 13 residues. The CDR3 DNA sequence: TGTGCCAAAAATATGGGGAGCTCCTACGAGCAGTACTTC. Its protein is CAKNMGSSYEQYF.

V gene TRBV21-1 combines with J gene TRBJ2-7. TRBV21-1 is reported as a pseudogene. The length of the CDR3 is 15 residues. Here the CDR3 reads CASRPNRDGTYEQYF. In nucleotides, the CDR3 is TGTGCCAGCAGGCCTAACCGGGACGGGACCTACGAGCAGTACTTC.

The table lists this clone with a few counts. J is TRBJ1-2 and V is TRBV5-4; the D is unclear. CDR3 length: 15 residues. Trimming shortened V by 6 bases and J by 8 bases, and 23 bases separated the two germline ends. Germline lookup yields CDR1 SGHNT and CDR2 YYREEE (reference sequence). This CDR3 reads CASNLYTMAGSGYTF. The CDR3, as DNA: TGTGCCAGCAACCTTTACACGATGGCGGGGAGCGGCTACACCTTC.

J is TRBJ2-3 and V is TRBV9; perhaps D is TRBD1 or TRBD2 (5 bases each). The CDR3 is 15 residues long. The V end lost 0 bases, the J end lost 2 bases, and 10 bases lay between the germline ends. Germline V gene sequence: CDR1 SGDLS, CDR2 YYNGEE. This CDR3 reads CASSVGGTTTDTQYF. For the CDR3, the DNA is TGTGCCAGCAGCGTAGGGGGGACGACCACAGATACGCAGTATTTT. Full variable domain (remainder filled in from reference TRBV9 and TRBJ2-3): DSGVTQTPKHLITATGQRVTLRCSPRSGDLSVYWYQQSLDQGLQFLIQYYNGEERAKGNILERFSAQQFPDLHSELNLSSLELGDSALYFCASSVGGTTTDTQYFGPGTRLTVL.

This clone has more than one count but fewer than ten. The chain carries TRBV2 and TRBJ2-2; D gene ambiguous. V lost 8 bases and J lost 7, with 20 bases in between. Germline V gene data show CDR1 as SNHLY and CDR2 as FYNNEI. This CDR3 is 15 amino acids long. The CDR3 is CASDKGSQYGGELFF. The CDR3 nucleotides are TGTGCCAGCGATAAGGGTTCTCAGTACGGCGGGGAGCTGTTTTTT.

This clone was picked up a small number of times. The V call is TRBV9, the J call TRBJ2-2; the D is unclear. Between the trimmed V and J ends, which lost 1 base and 6 bases, there was a span of 13 bases. Germline V CDR1 and CDR2: SGDLS, YYNGEE. There are 15 residues in the CDR3. The DNA for the CDR3 is TGTGCCAGCAGCGTACAGTCCTTGGGTGCCGGGGAGCTGTTTTTT. It translates to CASSVQSLGAGELFF.

As DNA, the CDR3 is TGCGCCAGCAGCTTGAGGGGTCGGGGGAGTGGAAACACCATATATTTT. This codes for CASSLRGRGSGNTIYF. V gene TRBV5-1 combines with J gene TRBJ1-3; D perhaps matches TRBD1 (5 bases). The CDR3 is made up of 16 amino acids. V was cut by 1 base and J by 3 bases, with 14 bases left in between. Germline-derived CDR1 and CDR2 are SGHRS and YFSETQ.

The V call is TRBV18, the J call TRBJ1-2, with TRBD1 as a possible D gene (6 bases). Germline V gene lookup returns CDR1 KGHSH and CDR2 LQKENI. The CDR3 is made up of 13 amino acids. Trimming shortened V by 2 bases and J by 7 bases, and 11 bases separated the two germline ends. The DNA for the CDR3 is TGTGCCAGCTCACCATCAGGGGAAGCTGGCTACACCTTC. Translation gives CASSPSGEAGYTF.

This chain uses TRBV5-4 with TRBJ2-1, with D perhaps matching TRBD1 (6 bases). V was shortened by 4 bases and J by 5 bases, with 16 bases between the two germline ends. CDR1 is SGHNT, CDR2 YYREEE, per germline (reference sequence). CDR3 length equals 15 residues. As DNA, the CDR3 is TGTGCCAGCAGCATGGACAGTAGGAGCCACAATGAGCAGTTCTTC. The encoded protein is CASSMDSRSHNEQFF.

This clone was seen a single time. The gene calls are TRBV5-1 and TRBJ1-2; no clear D. This CDR3 has 10 residues. Trimming pared 4 bases from V and 9 bases from J, leaving 7 bases between. CDR1 SGHRS and CDR2 YFSETQ come from the germline V gene. The CDR3 loop is CASSQYRYTF. CDR3 nucleotides: TGCGCCAGCAGCCAGTATCGCTACACCTTC.

This chain uses TRBV12-5 with TRBJ2-5; D perhaps matches TRBD1 (6 bases). CDR1 is LGHNT and CDR2 is FRNRAP in the germline V gene. V was pared by 0 bases and J by 4 bases, with 15 bases between. The CDR3 consists of 16 residues. This CDR3 is CASGLVLNRAGETQYF. As DNA, the CDR3 is TGTGCTAGTGGTTTGGTACTCAACAGGGCGGGAGAGACCCAGTACTTC.

The chain combines TRBV5-6 with TRBJ2-7; possible D gene TRBD2, 5 bases. Germline V gives CDR1 SGHDT, CDR2 YYEEEE. The CDR3 totals 13 residues. The V end lost 4 bases, the J end lost 6 bases, and 14 bases lay between the germline ends. For the CDR3, the DNA is TGTGCCAGCAGCGACCCGGGGATCCCCGAGCAGTACTTC. Translating it yields CASSDPGIPEQYF.

The V call is TRBV6-5, the J call TRBJ2-1; either TRBD1 or TRBD2 may supply D (6 bases each). This CDR3 region has 15 residues. Trimming cost V 8 bases and J 5 bases, with 19 bases left between them. CDR1 and CDR2 from the germline V gene are MNHEY and SVGAGI. This CDR3 is CASQALGGGDNEQFF. CDR3 nucleotide sequence: TGTGCCAGCCAAGCGCTGGGGGGCGGTGACAATGAGCAGTTCTTC.

The J gene is TRBJ2-5, the V gene TRBV7-2; 11 bases are shared with TRBD2. Germline CDR1 is SGHTA and CDR2 is FQGNSA. Trimming cost V 1 base and J 5 bases; bases outside gene matches: 9. CDR3 length equals 17 residues. CDR3 residues: CASSLVSGGAIGETQYF. The DNA for the CDR3 is TGTGCCAGCAGCTTAGTTAGCGGGGGGGCGATAGGGGAGACCCAGTACTTC.